The T cell receptor (beta chain) under discussion was sequenced for a study of blood T cells in healthy people across ages. About the study: Researchers report that template switching captured about one barcoded beta molecule per two T cells.

This clonotype was detected many times. No antigen is known for it. The germline gives CDR1 SGHRS, CDR2 YFSETQ. V was pared by 1 base and J by 13 bases, with 12 bases between. CDR3 length equals 12 residues. Overall study results and limits: Long-lived and aged donors differed, with more naive CD4+ cells and higher diversity in the long-lived.

Together with a sample-barcoded 5' primer, a J-beta primer mix was included in a second PCR lasting about 6 to 11 cycles. TCRdb analysed the 5' RACE reads with MiXCR anew, one entry per CDR3 protein. The sample lists roughly 1,700,000 distinct CDR3 sequences, 28% occurring once. The source of this sequence is a woman in her 30s in good health. The sequencing input was blood. The V call is TRBV5-1, the J call TRBJ2-1; D is undetermined. The CDR3 reads CASSLTAREQFF. CDR3 in DNA: TGCGCCAGCAGCTTGACGGCAAGGGAACAGTTCTTC.